The 26 T cell receptor beta chains below all came from one sample that was sequenced in a study of T-cell reconstitution after alpha-beta-depleted transplantation in children. Preparation of the TCRbeta library used unique molecular identifiers. TCRdb recomputed calls from the PCR reads with MiXCR, one row per CDR3 protein. Found here are around 200,000 distinct CDR3 sequences, approximately 10% of them singletons; the top ten hold around 6%. The sequenced sample was PBMCs from the stem cell graft donor, obtained from the stem cell graft. The receptors derive from a human donor who donated a stem cell graft to a child with acute lymphoblastic leukemia.

This clonotype was seen at least ten times. V and J are TRBV4-1 and TRBJ1-5; TRBD1 matches 8 bases. This CDR3 has 17 amino acids. V dropped 1 base and J dropped 4; count of bases not matched to a gene: 9. Germline V gives CDR1 MGHRA, CDR2 YSYEKL. CDR3 sequence (DNA): TGCGCCAGCAGCCAAGTAAGGATCAGACAGGGGAATCAGCCCCAGCATTTT. Protein product: CASSQVRIRQGNQPQHF.

There are many counts of this clonotype. This rearrangement joins TRBV10-3 to TRBJ2-5; 11 positions match TRBD1. Germline values: CDR1 ENHRY, CDR2 SYGVKD. J lost 4 bases, V lost 10 bases, and 5 bases had no gene match. CDR3 length: 13 residues. This CDR3 is CATRTGGVETQYF. The CDR3, as DNA: TGTGCCACCCGGACAGGGGGCGTAGAGACCCAGTACTTC.

This clonotype was detected ten times or more. The chain employs TRBV9 and TRBJ2-3; 10 bases fit TRBD2. Per germline, CDR1 SGDLS and CDR2 YYNGEE. The length of the CDR3 is 19 residues. The J segment lost 6 bases and the V segment lost 2 bases, leaving 18 bases of the junction unmatched. The CDR3 is CASSVGVAGGWGRLDTQYF. DNA for the CDR3: TGTGCCAGCAGCGTTGGAGTAGCGGGGGGATGGGGGAGACTGGATACGCAGTATTTT.

This clonotype was counted ten times or more. This chain connects TRBV7-2 to TRBJ1-1; D not resolved. Germline values: CDR1 SGHTA, CDR2 FQGNSA. The V gene lost 0 bases and the J gene lost 1 base, with 6 bases spanning the gap. CDR3 length: 14 amino acids. CDR3 sequence: CASSLAVGNTEAFF. The CDR3 bases are TGTGCCAGCAGCTTAGCAGTCGGGAACACTGAAGCTTTCTTT.

This clonotype was counted between two and nine times. J is TRBJ2-5 and V is TRBV3-1; 10 nucleotides line up with TRBD2. CDR1 is LGHDT and CDR2 is YNNKEL in the germline V gene (reference sequence). After removal of 6 bases from V and 5 bases from J, the junction contained 15 bases not matched to a gene. The CDR3 covers 17 residues. The CDR3 protein is CASRSGDLAGGRETQYF. CDR3 nucleotide sequence: TGTGCCAGCAGGAGCGGGGATTTAGCGGGGGGCCGGGAGACCCAGTACTTC.

This clonotype has at least ten counts. The chain is built from TRBV2 and TRBJ1-1; no definite D call. The V gene lost 3 bases and the J gene lost 1 base, with 6 bases spanning the gap. The CDR3 sequence is 13 residues long. Germline V gene sequence: CDR1 SNHLY, CDR2 FYNNEI. The CDR3 reads CASSDRENTEAFF. The CDR3 coding sequence is TGTGCCAGCAGTGACCGGGAGAACACTGAAGCTTTCTTT.

The chain has TRBV20-1 and TRBJ1-6, with a weak D call TRBD1 (5 bases). V lost 5 bases, J lost 1 base, and 12 bases lay in between. Germline CDR1 DFQATT, CDR2 SNEGSKA (reference sequence). The CDR3 runs 15 residues. The DNA for the CDR3 is TGCAGTGCTCGAAAAGGGACGTCCTATAATTCACCCCTCCACTTT. It translates to CSARKGTSYNSPLHF.

The V gene is TRBV9, the J gene TRBJ1-1; no reliable D call. Germline CDR1 is SGDLS and CDR2 is YYNGEE. Trimming took off 0 bases at V and 0 bases at J, with 6 bases between the two ends. The CDR3 is 14 residues long. CDR3: CASSVGFMNTEAFF. The CDR3, as DNA: TGTGCCAGCAGCGTAGGATTCATGAACACTGAAGCTTTCTTT.

In this sample, this clonotype turned up a few times. The V call is TRBV12-3 or TRBV12-4, the J call TRBJ2-3, with 10 positions matching TRBD1. Unmatched junction bases numbered 3, after V lost 1 base and J lost 5 bases. This CDR3 comprises 15 residues. The CDR3 nucleotides read TGTGCCAGCAGTTTAGGACAGGGGGCCGGAGATACGCAGTATTTT. Residues: CASSLGQGAGDTQYF.

This clonotype was found many times. The chain joins TRBV15 to TRBJ1-6; D uncertain. V was trimmed by 0 bases and J by 8 bases, leaving 5 bases between them. Germline loops: CDR1 LNHNV, CDR2 YYDKDF (reference sequence). The CDR3 consists of 13 residues. The CDR3 region is CATSRDQDSPLHF. The CDR3 DNA sequence: TGTGCCACCAGCAGAGATCAGGATTCACCCCTCCACTTT.

This clonotype is a singleton in its sample. A single base separates this from a much larger clone, so it may be a read error. The chain joins TRBV6-2 or TRBV6-3 to TRBJ1-4, with D hard to call. The CDR3 extends over 12 amino acids. CDR1 is MNHEY and CDR2 is SVGEGT in the germline V gene. The CDR3 loop reads CASSYGKEKVFF. As DNA, the CDR3 is TGTGCCAGCAGTTACGGGAAGGAAAAAGTGTTTTTT.

This clonotype was counted many times. The rearrangement uses TRBV20-1 and TRBJ1-1, with a tentative D call TRBD1 (5 bases). The CDR3 has 12 residues. Trimming pared 0 bases from V and 7 bases from J, leaving 9 bases between. CDR1 is DFQATT, CDR2 SNEGSKA, per germline (reference sequence). The DNA for the CDR3 is TGCAGTGCTAGAGACCAACAGGTTGAAGCTTTCTTT. Amino acid sequence: CSARDQQVEAFF.

Ten or more counts support this clonotype. The rearrangement joins TRBV20-1 to TRBJ1-2; weak D call: TRBD1 (5 bases). Germline V CDR1 and CDR2: DFQATT, SNEGSKA (reference sequence). Between the trimmed V and J ends, which lost 0 bases and 8 bases, there was a span of 16 bases. The CDR3 extends over 14 amino acids. CDR3 nucleotide sequence: TGCAGTGCTAGAGAGGACCTGGGGCGTCAAGGCTACACCTTC. Protein sequence: CSAREDLGRQGYTF.

At least ten counts were recorded for this clonotype. This rearrangement joins TRBV20-1 to TRBJ2-7; no reliable D call. Germline V CDR1 and CDR2: DFQATT, SNEGSKA (reference sequence). CDR3 size: 13 residues. V was shortened by 1 base and J by 1 base, with 8 bases between the two germline ends. The CDR3 protein is CSARAPGSYEQYF. The CDR3 DNA follows: TGCAGTGCTAGAGCCCCCGGGTCCTACGAGCAGTACTTC.

This clonotype was counted only a few times. This chain links TRBV6-2 or TRBV6-3 with TRBJ2-2, with TRBD1 identical over 8 bases. Losses at the gene ends were 6 bases for V and 4 bases for J; bases not matched to a gene: 4. Per germline, CDR1 MNHEY and CDR2 SVGEGT. The CDR3 loop spans 14 amino acids. CDR3 nucleotides: TGTGCCAGCAGGACAACAGGGGGCACCGGGGAGCTGTTTTTT. Translation: CASRTTGGTGELFF.

In its sample, this clonotype was seen many times. The CDR3 sequence: CASSQSRDTEAFF. The CDR3 bases are TGTGCCAGCAGCCAATCCCGCGACACTGAAGCTTTCTTT. The chain recombines TRBV12-3 or TRBV12-4 with TRBJ1-1, with unresolved D. This CDR3 comprises 13 residues. Trimming removed 6 bases from V and 3 bases from J, with 11 bases in between.

This clonotype was observed at least ten times. V gene TRBV28 combines with J gene TRBJ2-2, with TRBD1 identical over 7 bases. CDR1 is MDHEN, CDR2 SYDVKM, per germline. Losses at the gene ends were 6 bases for V and 6 bases for J; bases not matched to a gene: 4. CDR3 size: 13 residues. The CDR3 nucleotides are TGTGCCAGCAGACTGACAGGGCCCGGGGAGCTGTTTTTT. It translates to CASRLTGPGELFF. Full variable domain (remainder filled in from reference TRBV28 and TRBJ2-2): DVKVTQSSRYLVKRTGEKVFLECVQDMDHENMFWYRQDPGLGLRLIYFSYDVKMKEKGDIPEGYSVSREKKERFSLILESASTNQTSMYLCASRLTGPGELFFGEGSRLTVL.

The sample holds many counts of this clonotype. The V and J genes are TRBV10-3 and TRBJ1-2; D is perhaps TRBD1 (5 bases). CDR1 is ENHRY and CDR2 is SYGVKD in the germline V gene. With 6 bases removed from V and 6 bases from J, the gap between germline ends came to 17 bases. The CDR3 covers 14 residues. Here the CDR3 DNA reads TGTGCCATCAGATTCTTCGGGGACCAGAATGGCTACACCTTC. This gives the protein CAIRFFGDQNGYTF.

This clonotype showed up just a few times. J is TRBJ2-6 and V is TRBV20-1, with unresolved D. The CDR3 contains 13 residues. The germline V and J ends were trimmed by 2 bases and 2 bases, with 4 bases remaining between them. CDR1 and CDR2 (germline): DFQATT, SNEGSKA (reference sequence). The CDR3 spells CSARLPGANVLTF. The CDR3 bases are TGCAGTGCTAGATTGCCTGGGGCCAACGTCCTGACTTTC.

This clonotype was counted many times. The chain recombines TRBV20-1 with TRBJ2-3, with D possibly called TRBD1 or TRBD2 (5 bases each). The CDR3 contains 13 residues. Trimming left V 3 bases short and J 5 bases short, with 12 bases between. Germline V gene sequence: CDR1 DFQATT, CDR2 SNEGSKA (reference sequence). CDR3 nucleotide sequence: TGCAGTGCTAGGACGGTGGGGGTAGATACGCAGTATTTT. Translated: CSARTVGVDTQYF.

This clonotype was counted ten times or more. The gene calls are TRBV29-1 and TRBJ2-7; tentatively, D is TRBD1 (5 bases). The germline CDR1 and CDR2 sequences are SQVTM and ANQGSEA. This CDR3 is 12 amino acids long. Trimming removed 8 bases from V and 3 bases from J, with 14 bases in between. The CDR3 region is CSTKDTSYEQYF. CDR3 coding DNA: TGCAGCACCAAGGACACAAGCTACGAGCAGTACTTC.

This clonotype showed up many times. This chain connects TRBV6-1 to TRBJ2-7, with D possibly being TRBD2 (6 bases). Germline CDR1 and CDR2: MNHNS and SASEGT. Deletions cut 2 bases from V and 2 bases from J, with 10 bases between. The CDR3 sequence is 14 residues long. The CDR3, as DNA: TGTGCCAGCAGTGAACGGGAGCCGACCTACGAGCAGTACTTC. Translating it yields CASSEREPTYEQYF.

This clonotype has more than one count but fewer than ten. V is TRBV3-1 and J is TRBJ1-6; 11 bases fit TRBD1. The germline V gene encodes CDR1 LGHDT and CDR2 YNNKEL (reference sequence). V shed 5 bases, J shed 8 bases, and the junction held 5 bases outside the gene matches. The CDR3 loop spans 15 amino acids. The CDR3 region is CASSWTGGGDSPLHF. The DNA of the CDR3 is TGTGCCAGCAGCTGGACAGGGGGCGGTGATTCACCCCTCCACTTT.

This clonotype was counted at least ten times. The chain couples TRBV7-9 to TRBJ2-7, with D unclear. The CDR3 sequence is 14 residues long. Germline CDR1 SEHNR, CDR2 FQNEAQ (reference sequence). V lost 2 bases to trimming and J lost 3 bases, with 11 bases between them. This chain's CDR3 is CASSLLTPDYEQYF. The CDR3 DNA sequence: TGTGCCAGCAGCTTATTGACCCCCGACTACGAGCAGTACTTC.

This clonotype appeared many times. The chain links TRBV5-1 to TRBJ1-2; tentative D call: TRBD1 (5 bases). This CDR3 has 12 amino acids. The V and J ends lost 0 bases and 8 bases respectively, with 8 bases between them. Looked up from germline, CDR1 is SGHRS and CDR2 is YFSETQ. As DNA, the CDR3 is TGCGCCAGCAGCTTGGCGGGGGAAGGCTACACCTTC. As protein: CASSLAGEGYTF.

This clonotype was detected ten times or more. The gene calls are TRBV4-1 and TRBJ2-1, with 9 bases fitting TRBD2. Per germline, CDR1 MGHRA and CDR2 YSYEKL. The CDR3 loop spans 19 amino acids. The V gene end was trimmed by 1 base and the J gene end by 0 bases; junction bases not matched to a gene: 10. The CDR3, as DNA: TGCGCCAGCAGCCAAGGATGGGCTAGCGGGGACAGCTCCTACAATGAGCAGTTCTTC. Translation: CASSQGWASGDSSYNEQFF.